The table lists the clone carrying this T cell receptor beta chain with a few counts. The target antigen is unknown. The data stem from a study of CD8 T cells in ankylosing spondylitis. Study results and caveats: Clones that were linked to disease were CD8+ and were relatively rare in peripheral blood.

One entry per CDR3 protein, called by TCRdb with MiXCR from the 5' RACE reads. The sample contains about 260,000 distinct CDR3 sequences, around 25% of which appear only once. CDR3 length equals 14 residues. Germline loops: CDR1 MGHDK, CDR2 SYGVNS. V lost 3 bases, J lost 7 bases, and 15 bases lay in between. Specimen: blood, either unsorted or a sorted T cell fraction (not recorded which). This chain connects TRBV25-1 to TRBJ1-2; D might be TRBD1 (5 bases). This clonotype was sampled from a male donor with ankylosing spondylitis or in good health (not recorded which). In DNA, the CDR3 is TGTGCCAGCAGTGAGCGGGGGGGGTTCTTTGGCTACACCTTC. Residues: CASSERGGFFGYTF.